This TCR beta chain was captured by sequencing in a study of blood T cells in healthy people across ages. Findings and limits, study-wide: Samples with more naive T cells showed higher observed beta diversity. A roughly linear age-dependent decrease characterized TCR beta diversity per million T cells. In long-lived donors, naive CD4+ cell counts and diversity exceeded those of aged donors.

The second PCR ran 7 to 11 cycles with a sample-barcoded 5' primer and J-beta primers. Via MiXCR, TCRdb re-called the 5' RACE reads, giving one row per CDR3 protein. The sample gives 1.5 million to 2 million distinct CDR3 sequences, around 48% of which show up once; over 2% is in the top ten. Concerning this clonotype: As yet, its antigen is unknown. A read error is possible here, since a much larger clone lies one base away.

The CDR3 has 13 residues. Trimming removed 2 bases at V and 11 bases at J, with 15 bases between. The sample providers were healthy Caucasian people from Russia, aged about 6 to 90. The origin of this receptor is a woman in her 40s in good health. The sample was blood. This rearrangement joins TRBV12-3 or TRBV12-4 to TRBJ2-5, with no clear D. DNA of the CDR3: TGTGCCAGCAGTTTAAACCGCTACAATGAGCAGTACTTC. Protein product: CASSLNRYNEQYF.